This T cell receptor (beta chain) originates from a study of cytomegalovirus exposure and HLA in healthy donors. Primers: 60 Vbeta forward and 13 Jbeta reverse. Sequencing used immunoSEQ multiplex PCR; TCRdb keeps in-frame clones, though not all of them. The sample contains some 150,000 clones, roughly 70% of which appear only once. Trimming removed 0 bases from V and 4 bases from J, with 9 bases in between. Per the germline V gene, CDR1 is SGHNT and CDR2 is YENEEA. There are 14 residues in the CDR3. Study results and caveats: The authors later found HLA-associated TCR beta chains more clonally expanded than equally common others.

This clone appeared a few times. Antigen specificity is unknown. The sample comprised PBMCs. The chain has TRBV11-3 and TRBJ1-1; D possibly corresponds to TRBD1 (5 bases). The clonotype was recovered from a man aged 45-65 years in good health and CMV-seropositive. Here the CDR3 DNA reads TGTGCCAGCAGCTTAGACAGGGTGACCACTGAAGCTTTCTTT. Residues: CASSLDRVTTEAFF.